The T cell receptor beta chain under discussion was sequenced for a study of post-analysis software for immune sequencing data. Whole-study findings and limits: Controls had lower frequencies than patients of about 5 TRBV segments, which included TRBV5-6, TRBV5-1 and TRBV20-1. When the samples were clustered directly with F measure, those that had been prepared in the same batch showed strong co-clustering.

This clonotype was picked up a small number of times. Its antigen is currently unknown. Prepared TCR beta cDNA libraries contained unique molecular identifiers. TCRdb analysed the PCR reads with MiXCR anew, one entry per CDR3 protein. The profile shows roughly 730,000 distinct CDR3 sequences, 25% to 30% of them singletons. The CDR3 totals 14 residues. Germline assignment: CDR1 SGHTA and CDR2 FQGNSA. With V trimmed by 5 bases and J by 8 bases, 7 bases remained unmatched. The sample comprised blood. This receptor was taken from a girl aged 10 to 17 with multiple sclerosis. The chain is built from TRBV7-2 and TRBJ1-4, with 8 bases fitting TRBD1. CDR3 nucleotides: TGTGCCAGCAGCCGCAGGGGGCCCAGAGAAAAACTGTTTTTT. Translating gives CASSRRGPREKLFF.